This TCR beta chain appears in the sequencing data of a study of tissue T cells after allogeneic stem cell transplantation. Data came from immunoSEQ multiplex PCR; TCRdb stores just in-frame clones and leaves some out. Seen here are some 5,000 clones, under 55% observed once, and the top ten hold about a tenth. The germline V and J ends were trimmed by 1 base and 1 base, with 4 bases remaining between them. Germline CDR1 is SGHLS and CDR2 is HYDKME. This CDR3 contains 13 residues. Time point given: mouse harvest day 7 after allogeneic transplant. Mouse grafts combined 10^7 T-cell-depleted bone marrow cells with 10^6 splenic CD5+ T cells. With regard to this clone: Any gene name here is a mouse gene name. The read comes to an end 1 residue before the CDR3 does, leaving the germline J gene to fill in the end.

This clonotype originated in a female BALB/c mouse given C57BL/6 T cells with graft-versus-host disease after an allogeneic hematopoietic cell transplant. This sequence joins TRBV12-2 and TRBJ1-3, with unresolved D. Source material: gut tissue. The CDR3 loop is CASSLGSGNTLYF. The covered CDR3 bases are TGTGCCAGCTCTCTGGGGTCTGGAAATACGCTCTAT.